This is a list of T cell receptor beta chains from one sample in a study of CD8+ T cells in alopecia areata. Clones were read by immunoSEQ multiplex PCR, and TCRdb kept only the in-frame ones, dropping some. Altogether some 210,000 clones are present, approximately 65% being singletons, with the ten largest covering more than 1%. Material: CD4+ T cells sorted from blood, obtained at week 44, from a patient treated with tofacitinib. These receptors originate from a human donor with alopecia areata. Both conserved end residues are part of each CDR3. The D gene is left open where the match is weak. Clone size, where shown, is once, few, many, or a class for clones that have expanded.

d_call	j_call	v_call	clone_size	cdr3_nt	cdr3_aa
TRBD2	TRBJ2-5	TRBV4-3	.	TGCGCCAGCAGCCAAGATAGTCTCCGGACTAGCGGAGGGACCCAGTACTTC	CASSQDSLRTSGGTQYF
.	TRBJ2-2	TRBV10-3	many	TGTGCCATCAGTGATCCAGGGAAGAACACCGGGGAGCTGTTTTTT	CAISDPGKNTGELFF
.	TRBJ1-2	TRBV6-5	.	TGTGCCAGCAGCAGACACCTAAACTATGGCTACACCTTC	CASSRHLNYGYTF
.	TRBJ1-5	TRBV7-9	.	TGTGCCAGCAGCTTAGCGGATAATCAGCCCCAGCATTTT	CASSLADNQPQHF
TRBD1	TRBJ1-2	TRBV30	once	TGTGCCTGGAACGGACAGGGCTCGAACTATGGCTACACCTTC	CAWNGQGSNYGYTF
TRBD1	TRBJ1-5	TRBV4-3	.	TGCGCCAGCAGCCAAGAGCTAGACAGGGATGCCCAGCCCCAGCATTTT	CASSQELDRDAQPQHF
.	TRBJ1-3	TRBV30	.	TGTGCCTGGTTGAGTACTGGAAACACCATATATTTT	CAWLSTGNTIYF
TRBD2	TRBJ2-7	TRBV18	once	TGTGCCAGCTCGCTCACCGGGACTAGCGGCTGGGAGCAGTACTTC	CASSLTGTSGWEQYF
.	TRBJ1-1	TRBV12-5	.	TGTGCTAGTGCCCCGGCGTGGGGGGAAGCTTTCTTT	CASAPAWGEAFF
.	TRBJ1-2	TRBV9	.	TGTGCCAGCAGCGTAGAGGGGTTTAACTATGGCTACACCTTC	CASSVEGFNYGYTF
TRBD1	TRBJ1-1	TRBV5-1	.	TGCGCCAGCAGCTTGGGACAGGGGGTGGCTTTCTTT	CASSLGQGVAFF
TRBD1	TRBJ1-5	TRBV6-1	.	TGTGCCAGCAGTGAACGTGGTGGACAGGGAAGCAATCAGCCCCAGCATTTT	CASSERGGQGSNQPQHF
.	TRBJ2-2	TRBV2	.	TGTGCCAGCAGGGAACAGGGTATCGGTACCGGGGAGCTGTTTTTT	CASREQGIGTGELFF
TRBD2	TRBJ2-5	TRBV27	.	TGTGCCAGCAGACGACTAGCGGGAGAGACCCAGTACTTC	CASRRLAGETQYF
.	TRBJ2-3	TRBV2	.	TGTGCCAGCAGGGTTTTTAGGGACACAGATACGCAGTATTTT	CASRVFRDTDTQYF
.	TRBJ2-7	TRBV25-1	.	TGTGCCAGCAGTGAATCAGATTACGAGCAGTACTTC	CASSESDYEQYF
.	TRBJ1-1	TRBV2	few	TGTGCCAGCAGAATAGACGACAGGAACACTGAAGCTTTCTTT	CASRIDDRNTEAFF
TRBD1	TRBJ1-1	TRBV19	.	TGTGCCAGTAGTGTTGGACAGGCGAACACTGAAGCTTTCTTT	CASSVGQANTEAFF